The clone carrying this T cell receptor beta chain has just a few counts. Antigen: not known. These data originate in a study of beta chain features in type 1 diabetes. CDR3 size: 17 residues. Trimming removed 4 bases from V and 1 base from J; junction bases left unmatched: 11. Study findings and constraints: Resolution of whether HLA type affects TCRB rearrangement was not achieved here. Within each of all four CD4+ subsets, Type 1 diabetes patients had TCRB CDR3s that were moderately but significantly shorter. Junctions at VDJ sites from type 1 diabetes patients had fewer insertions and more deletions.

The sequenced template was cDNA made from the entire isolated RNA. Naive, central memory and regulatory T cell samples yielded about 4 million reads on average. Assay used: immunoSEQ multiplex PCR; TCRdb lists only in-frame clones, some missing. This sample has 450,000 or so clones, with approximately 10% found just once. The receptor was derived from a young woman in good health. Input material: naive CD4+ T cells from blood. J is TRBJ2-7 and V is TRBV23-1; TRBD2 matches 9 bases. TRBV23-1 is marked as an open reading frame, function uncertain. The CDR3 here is CASSPRKREVQSYEQYF. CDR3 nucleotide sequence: TGCGCCAGCAGTCCCCGGAAGCGGGAGGTCCAATCCTACGAGCAGTACTTC.